The sequence of this TCR beta chain was determined in a study of shared T cell receptors in the human thymus. Using immunoSEQ multiplex PCR, the repertoire was profiled, and TCRdb retains in-frame clones only, with some absent. The data contain 630,000 or so clones, around 87% of them singletons. These records were also assigned to another study, of human thymus T cells.

The clonotype was recovered from a boy younger than two with a congenital heart defect. Sequencing was carried out using thymocytes.

The CDR3 sequence: CASRIREGNMNTEAFF. Written as DNA, the CDR3 is TGTGCCAGCAGGATCAGGGAGGGGAACATGAACACTGAAGCTTTCTTT. The chain carries TRBV2 and TRBJ1-1; D perhaps matches TRBD1 (5 bases). This CDR3 is built from 16 residues. The ends were cut back, 6 bases at V and 0 bases at J, with 17 bases in the middle. The germline V gene has CDR1 SNHLY and CDR2 FYNNEI.